Below, 26 T cell receptor beta chains from the same sample are listed, as sequenced in a study of blood T cells in healthy people across ages. It was with a sample-barcoded 5' primer and a J-beta primer mix that a second PCR of roughly 7 to 12 cycles was run. From the 5' RACE reads, TCRdb called clonotypes with MiXCR, one entry per CDR3 protein. The data show over 1,500,000 distinct CDR3 sequences, with 35% to 50% seen just once and under 30% held by the top ten. Sequencing used blood. These receptors originate from a human donor in good health.

This rearrangement joins TRBV13 to TRBJ2-7; 7 bases align to TRBD1. The CDR3 runs 15 residues. J gave up 6 bases and V 4 bases, and 12 bases lay outside the gene matches. Germline loops: CDR1 PRHDT, CDR2 FYEKMQ (reference sequence). The DNA for the CDR3 is TGTGCCAGCAGCTCCATAGGACAGGCGGAGCTCGAGCAGTACTTC. This translates into CASSSIGQAELEQYF.

In its sample, this clonotype was seen a few times. The DNA for the CDR3 is TGTGCCAGCAGCCGACAGATTGGGACTAGCGGGGTCTACAATGAGCAGTTCTTC. Its translation: CASSRQIGTSGVYNEQFF. This sequence joins TRBV7-6 and TRBJ2-1; 13 bases match TRBD2. The CDR3 runs 18 residues. The V and J ends lost 5 bases and 3 bases, in that order; junction bases with no gene match: 10. Germline V lookup: CDR1 SGHVS, CDR2 FNYEAQ.

This clonotype was picked up a small number of times. The gene calls are TRBV24-1 and TRBJ1-2, with D possibly matching TRBD1 (6 bases). In germline, CDR1 is KGHDR, CDR2 SFDVKD. V lost 4 bases and J 4 bases, leaving 12 bases between the germline ends. The CDR3 sequence is 14 residues long. The CDR3 reads CATSDEQGIYGYTF. In nucleotides, the CDR3 is TGTGCCACCAGTGACGAACAGGGAATCTATGGCTACACCTTC.

V usage is TRBV29-1 and J usage is TRBJ2-1; 10 bases map to TRBD2. The CDR3 is 13 residues long. Trimming cost V 6 bases and J 5 bases; bases outside gene matches: 4. Germline lookup yields CDR1 SQVTM and CDR2 ANQGSEA. This CDR3 reads CSVSGTSDNEQFF. CDR3 bases: TGCAGCGTGTCCGGGACTAGCGACAATGAGCAGTTCTTC.

In this sample, this clonotype turned up a few times. The chain recombines TRBV7-9 with TRBJ1-4, with TRBD1 identical over 10 bases. The CDR3 spans 16 residues. The ends lost 5 bases at V and 5 bases at J; junction bases unmatched: 8. Germline values: CDR1 SEHNR, CDR2 FQNEAQ (reference sequence). The DNA for the CDR3 is TGTGCCAGCAGCCCATGGACAGGGGGGACGAATGAAAAACTGTTTTTT. This sequence encodes CASSPWTGGTNEKLFF.

A few counts support this clonotype. The chain recombines TRBV5-1 with TRBJ2-1, with D perhaps TRBD1 or TRBD2 (6 bases each). V gave up 0 bases and J gave up 3 bases, with 16 bases separating them. Germline assignment: CDR1 SGHRS and CDR2 YFSETQ. CDR3 length equals 17 residues. The CDR3 loop is CASSLAFRGRYYNEQFF. As DNA, the CDR3 is TGCGCCAGCAGCTTGGCTTTTCGGGGGCGCTACTACAATGAGCAGTTCTTC. Combining the CDR3 with reference TRBV5-1 and TRBJ2-1 gives the whole variable domain KAGVTQTPRYLIKTRGQQVTLSCSPISGHRSVSWYQQTPGQGLQFLFEYFSETQRNKGNFPGRFSGRQFSNSRSEMNVSTLELGDSALYLCASSLAFRGRYYNEQFFGPGTRLTVL.

The chain employs TRBV27 and TRBJ2-7; tentatively, D is TRBD1 or TRBD2 (5 bases each). CDR3 length: 14 residues. Looked up from germline, CDR1 is MNHEY and CDR2 is SMNVEV (reference sequence). V lost 5 bases and J 3 bases, leaving 14 bases between the germline ends. The CDR3 region is CASSQGVGVYEQYF. The DNA for the CDR3 is TGTGCCAGCAGTCAGGGCGTCGGGGTCTACGAGCAGTACTTC.

This clonotype was seen many times. The gene calls are TRBV11-1 and TRBJ2-5; D gene uncertain. V lost 5 bases and J 5 bases, leaving 9 bases between the germline ends. The germline gives CDR1 SGHAT, CDR2 FQDESV (reference sequence). The CDR3 is 12 amino acids. CDR3 DNA: TGTGCCAGCAGCAGCAATGGGGAGACCCAGTACTTC. It is translated as CASSSNGETQYF.

V gene TRBV6-1 combines with J gene TRBJ2-5; D not certain. Trimming took 4 bases from V and 7 from J, leaving 7 bases between them. CDR1 is MNHNS and CDR2 is SASEGT in the germline V gene. This CDR3 comprises 11 residues. CDR3 residues: CASSGWRTQYF. CDR3 nucleotide sequence: TGTGCCAGCAGTGGTTGGAGGACCCAGTACTTC.

The rearrangement joins TRBV15 to TRBJ1-2, with D possibly matching TRBD1 (5 bases). The CDR3 has 14 amino acids. V shed 1 base and J shed 7 bases, with 13 bases lying between them. CDR1 is LNHNV, CDR2 YYDKDF, per germline (reference sequence). The CDR3 coding sequence is TGTGCCACCAGCAGAGGGGGGGAAGGGGTTGGCTACACCTTC. Translation gives CATSRGGEGVGYTF.

The chain joins TRBV5-4 to TRBJ2-3; D possibly corresponds to TRBD2 (7 bases). This CDR3 is built from 17 residues. Germline-derived CDR1 and CDR2 are SGHNT and YYREEE (reference sequence). Trimming took 2 bases from V and 4 from J, leaving 20 bases between them. CDR3 bases: TGTGCCAGCAGCTTACATGGGGGGGCCCTCTCCGCAGATACGCAGTATTTT. It specifies CASSLHGGALSADTQYF.

Concerning this clonotype: The junction and the germline gene differ at one end; a read error may be behind it. This sequence joins TRBV9 and TRBJ2-4; perhaps TRBD1 as D (6 bases). Germline V gene data show CDR1 as SGDLS and CDR2 as YYNGEE. CDR3 length: 15 residues. CDR3 sequence: CASSAQGFVGNIRYF. CDR3 nucleotides: TGTGCCAGCAGCGCGCAGGGGTTTGTAGGGAACATTCGGTACTTC.

This rearrangement joins TRBV5-8 to TRBJ1-2, with no clear D. Germline CDR1 SGHTS, CDR2 YDEGEE. V lost 7 bases and J lost 0, with 16 bases in between. CDR3 length: 15 residues. Here the CDR3 reads CASRGQAGPNYGYTF. In DNA, the CDR3 is TGTGCCAGCCGCGGGCAGGCAGGACCTAACTATGGCTACACCTTC.

On this clonotype itself: At one boundary the junction diverges from the germline segment, which might be a read error. The chain has TRBV2 and TRBJ2-3; D ambiguous. Germline CDR1 and CDR2: SNHLY and FYNNEI. The CDR3 loop spans 14 amino acids. The CDR3 DNA reads TGTGCCCGCAGTGATCGACCGGTTACAGATACGCAGTATTTT. Its protein product is CARSDRPVTDTQYF.

The V call is TRBV24-1, the J call TRBJ2-1; a weak D match, TRBD2 (6 bases). Germline CDR1 and CDR2: KGHDR and SFDVKD. The V end was cut by 3 bases, the J end by 8 bases, with 19 bases between. There are 16 residues in the CDR3. DNA for the CDR3: TGTGCCACCAGTGATCCGAGGCGGGGCTTTACAGATGAGCAGTTCTTC. Its translation: CATSDPRRGFTDEQFF.

CDR3 region: CASSLVGQGAGGNTIYF. The CDR3 DNA reads TGTGCCAGCAGCTTAGTCGGGCAGGGGGCCGGGGGAAACACCATATATTTT. The chain uses TRBV7-2 and TRBJ1-3; 8 bases line up with TRBD1. Germline trimming cut 1 base from V and 4 bases from J; bases unmatched to any gene: 9. Germline CDR1 is SGHTA and CDR2 is FQGNSA. The CDR3 totals 17 residues.

The chain employs TRBV7-9 and TRBJ1-1; the D is unclear. Between the trimmed V and J ends, which lost 5 bases and 5 bases, there was a span of 18 bases. CDR3 length: 15 amino acids. Germline V lookup: CDR1 SEHNR, CDR2 FQNEAQ (reference sequence). The CDR3 region is CASSTPILDPTEAFF. CDR3 nucleotide sequence: TGTGCCAGCAGCACACCAATCCTAGATCCAACTGAAGCTTTCTTT.

The V call is TRBV7-9, the J call TRBJ1-1, with a possible D match to TRBD1 (5 bases). Between the trimmed V and J ends, which lost 5 bases and 0 bases, there was a span of 16 bases. Germline CDR1 and CDR2: SEHNR and FQNEAQ (reference sequence). The CDR3 spans 16 residues. CDR3 coding DNA: TGTGCCAGCAGCCGTTTTGGGGACCCTATGAACACTGAAGCTTTCTTT. Residues: CASSRFGDPMNTEAFF.

A remark on this clonotype: This sequence may be a read error, since a much larger clone differs from it by one base. This chain joins TRBV6-5 and TRBJ2-1; D gene uncertain. Germline V gives CDR1 MNHEY, CDR2 SVGAGI. V was clipped by 0 bases and J by 10 bases, with 13 bases between them. The CDR3 covers 14 residues. CDR3 loop: CASSYSGWSYEQFF. The CDR3 DNA reads as TGTGCCAGCAGTTACTCAGGTTGGTCCTACGAGCAGTTCTTC.

This chain joins TRBV4-2 and TRBJ2-3, with TRBD2 matching 12 bases. The germline gives CDR1 LGHNA, CDR2 YNFKEQ. The CDR3 spans 17 residues. V gave up 4 bases and J gave up 2 bases; unmatched junction bases: 7. For the CDR3, the DNA is TGTGCCAGCAGCCTAGGACTAGCGGGGTTAATCACAGATACGCAGTATTTT. Its translation: CASSLGLAGLITDTQYF.

A remark on this clonotype: Being one base from a much bigger clone, this may be a read error. This chain uses TRBV29-1 with TRBJ2-7; a weak D match, TRBD1 (5 bases). CDR1 and CDR2 from the germline V gene are SQVTM and ANQGSEA. Between the trimmed V and J ends, which lost 6 bases and 3 bases, there was a span of 12 bases. The CDR3 consists of 12 residues. CDR3 coding DNA: TGCAGCGTAGGCTACAGGAGCTACGAGCAGTACTTC. Translated, it gives CSVGYRSYEQYF.

The V gene is TRBV7-8, the J gene TRBJ1-6; TRBD1 is a possible D gene (6 bases). This CDR3 is built from 16 residues. Germline lookup yields CDR1 SGHVS and CDR2 FQNEAQ. V was pared by 2 bases and J by 7 bases, with 15 bases between. The CDR3 sequence: CASSLFNRDTNSPLHF. The DNA for the CDR3 is TGTGCCAGCAGCTTATTCAACCGGGACACCAATTCACCCCTCCACTTT.

This clonotype has just a few counts. CDR3 loop: CSVEDQVTGDYGYTF. CDR3 nucleotides: TGCAGCGTTGAAGATCAAGTGACAGGGGACTATGGCTACACCTTC. The chain uses TRBV29-1 and TRBJ1-2; 8 bases are a match to TRBD1. The junction had 6 bases not matched to a gene; V was cut back by 0 bases and J by 3 bases. The length of the CDR3 is 15 residues. Germline V gene sequence: CDR1 SQVTM, CDR2 ANQGSEA.

This chain uses TRBV2 with TRBJ2-3, with TRBD1 as a possible D gene (5 bases). Germline values: CDR1 SNHLY, CDR2 FYNNEI. Trimming shortened V by 4 bases and J by 0 bases, and 11 bases separated the two germline ends. The CDR3 spans 15 residues. The CDR3: CASSVPGLSTDTQYF. In nucleotides, the CDR3 is TGTGCCAGCAGTGTGCCAGGGCTGAGCACAGATACGCAGTATTTT.

The chain couples TRBV10-3 to TRBJ2-7; D may be TRBD1 or TRBD2 (5 bases each). V was shortened by 3 bases and J by 3 bases, with 9 bases between the two germline ends. CDR1 and CDR2 from the germline V gene are ENHRY and SYGVKD. The CDR3 contains 13 residues. The CDR3 loop reads CAISDRGDYEQYF. CDR3 DNA sequence: TGTGCCATCAGTGACCGGGGCGACTACGAGCAGTACTTC.

This chain uses TRBV3-1 with TRBJ2-5, with D unclear. In germline, CDR1 is LGHDT, CDR2 YNNKEL (reference sequence). This CDR3 has 14 amino acids. V gave up 1 base and J gave up 11 bases, with 17 bases separating them. The CDR3 spells CASSQGGSGTGQYF. CDR3 sequence (DNA): TGTGCCAGCAGCCAAGGGGGATCTGGAACCGGGCAGTACTTC.